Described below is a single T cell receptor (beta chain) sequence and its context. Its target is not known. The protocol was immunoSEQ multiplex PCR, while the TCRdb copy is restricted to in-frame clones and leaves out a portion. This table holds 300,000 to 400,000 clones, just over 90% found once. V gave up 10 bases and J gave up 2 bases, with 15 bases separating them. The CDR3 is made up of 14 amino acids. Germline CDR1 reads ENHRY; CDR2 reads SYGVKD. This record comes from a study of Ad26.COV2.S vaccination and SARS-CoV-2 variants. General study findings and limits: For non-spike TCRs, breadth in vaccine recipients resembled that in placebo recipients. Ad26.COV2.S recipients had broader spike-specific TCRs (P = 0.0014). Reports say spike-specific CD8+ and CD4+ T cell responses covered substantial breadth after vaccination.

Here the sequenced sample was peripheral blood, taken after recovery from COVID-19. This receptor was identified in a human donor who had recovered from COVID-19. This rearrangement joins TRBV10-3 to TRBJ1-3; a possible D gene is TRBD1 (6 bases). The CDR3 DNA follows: TGTGCCACCAGGGGAGGGGCACCTGGAAACACCATATATTTT. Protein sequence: CATRGGAPGNTIYF.